This T cell receptor (beta chain) appears in the sequencing data of a study of regulatory T cells in long-lasting Graves disease. Study at large: Prior antithyroid drug treatment in newly diagnosed Graves' patients lasted under 3 months.

This CDR3 is 14 amino acids long. V was pared by 6 bases and J by 6 bases, with 8 bases of the junction left unmatched. CDR1 and CDR2 from the germline V gene are MNHEY and SVGEGT. Many counts were recorded for this clonotype. Building the TCR beta libraries relied on iRepertoire HTBI primers, and CDR3 regions underwent Arm-PCR. TCRdb passed the multiplex PCR reads through MiXCR, listing each CDR3 protein once. The table records about 350,000 distinct CDR3 sequences, about 16% of them present only once. Time point noted: newly diagnosed GD, antithyroid drugs for less than 3 months. From PBMCs, RNA was extracted and then used to make the TCR library. The same data also contributed to another study, on T cells in Graves' hyperthyroidism and ophthalmopathy. That source reports: Clinicians diagnosed patients from clinical symptoms, serum thyroxine and TRAb, thyroid ultrasound and orbital computed tomography. Clonotypes that were expanded in thyroid above 0.001 mostly appeared in blood too.

Sequenced here: peripheral blood mononuclear cells (PBMCs), sampled at new diagnosis, from a patient treated with antithyroid drugs. This TCR derives from a woman younger than 30 with Graves disease. This rearrangement joins TRBV6-2 or TRBV6-3 to TRBJ2-7; TRBD1 agrees at 10 bases. CDR3 DNA: TGTGCCAGCAGGTCCCGGGGGACAGGGGTCGAGCAGTACTTC. It codes for CASRSRGTGVEQYF.